Below, 31 T cell receptor beta chains from the same sample are listed, as sequenced in a study of shared T cell receptors in the human thymus. Sequencing used immunoSEQ multiplex PCR; TCRdb keeps in-frame clones, though not all of them. The table includes 550,000 to 800,000 clones, over 75% detected once. These sequences were also reported in another study, on human thymus T cells.

What was sequenced was thymocytes. All receptors derive from a girl under three years old with a congenital heart defect.

The chain is built from TRBV10-2 and TRBJ1-6; 7 bases fit TRBD1. This CDR3 spans 13 amino acids. The germline V gene encodes CDR1 WSHSY and CDR2 SAAADI. J was trimmed by 7 bases and V by 6 bases; bases with no gene match: 3. The CDR3 bases are TGCGCCAGCAGCGGACAGGTGAATTCACCCCTCCACTTT. It codes for CASSGQVNSPLHF.

The chain links TRBV2 to TRBJ1-5; 7 positions agree with TRBD1. The CDR3 consists of 20 residues. CDR1 is SNHLY, CDR2 FYNNEI, per germline. V dropped 0 bases and J dropped 2; count of bases not matched to a gene: 16. The CDR3 is CASSEALLDRLGLGNQPQHF. DNA of the CDR3: TGTGCCAGCAGTGAAGCGCTTCTGGACAGGCTGGGATTAGGCAATCAGCCCCAGCATTTT.

The chain joins TRBV15 to TRBJ2-3, with D perhaps TRBD2 (6 bases). CDR1 and CDR2 (germline): LNHNV, YYDKDF (reference sequence). The CDR3 spans 16 residues. Trimming shortened V by 2 bases and J by 0 bases, and 12 bases separated the two germline ends. The CDR3 DNA reads as TGTGCCACCAGCAGAATAGGGAGGCCCAGCACAGATACGCAGTATTTT. Translating gives CATSRIGRPSTDTQYF.

The rearrangement uses TRBV5-6 and TRBJ1-5; tentatively, D is TRBD1 (5 bases). The CDR3 runs to 17 residues. Trimming took off 0 bases at V and 2 bases at J, with 15 bases between the two ends. Germline V gene sequence: CDR1 SGHDT, CDR2 YYEEEE. CDR3 sequence (DNA): TGTGCCAGCAGCTTGGAGGGTGGACGCAGGGGCAATCAGCCCCAGCATTTT. Translated, it gives CASSLEGGRRGNQPQHF.

The rearrangement joins TRBV4-1 to TRBJ2-7; 8 bases are shared with TRBD1. With 3 bases clipped from V and 7 bases from J, the junction kept 5 bases outside the gene matches. The CDR3 extends over 13 amino acids. Germline V CDR1 and CDR2: MGHRA, YSYEKL. The CDR3 region has the DNA TGCGCCAGCAGCCACGGACAGGGTAAAGAGCAGTACTTC. This encodes CASSHGQGKEQYF.

The genes are TRBV19 and TRBJ2-7, with TRBD1 identical over 7 bases. The CDR3 totals 14 residues. Unmatched junction bases numbered 8, after V lost 7 bases and J lost 2 bases. Per germline, CDR1 LNHDA and CDR2 SQIVND (reference sequence). The CDR3: CASTRTGDTYEQYF. CDR3 DNA: TGTGCCAGTACCCGGACAGGCGACACCTACGAGCAGTACTTC.

This chain uses TRBV4-1 with TRBJ2-1; D call uncertain. Germline CDR1 MGHRA, CDR2 YSYEKL. Trimming removed 2 bases from V and 0 bases from J, with 11 bases in between. The CDR3 length is 16 residues. Here the CDR3 reads CASSQYNPGSYNEQFF. The DNA of the CDR3 is TGCGCCAGCAGCCAATACAACCCGGGCTCCTACAATGAGCAGTTCTTC.

This rearrangement joins TRBV19 to TRBJ1-2; possible D gene TRBD1, 6 bases. The V gene's germline CDR1 is LNHDA and CDR2 SQIVND (reference sequence). This CDR3 comprises 13 residues. V dropped 3 bases and J dropped 9 bases, with 14 bases sitting between them. The CDR3: CASSMGQGLCYTF. The CDR3 region has the DNA TGTGCCAGTAGTATGGGGCAGGGGTTATGCTACACCTTC.

This rearrangement joins TRBV13 to TRBJ2-7; 8 positions match TRBD2. CDR1 is PRHDT and CDR2 is FYEKMQ in the germline V gene (reference sequence). V dropped 2 bases and J dropped 3; count of bases not matched to a gene: 9. This CDR3 comprises 16 residues. CDR3: CASSLLAGGRHYEQYF. CDR3 in DNA: TGTGCCAGCAGCTTATTGGCGGGGGGAAGACACTACGAGCAGTACTTC.

The gene calls are TRBV7-9 and TRBJ1-4; D is unresolved. V lost 7 bases to trimming and J lost 5 bases, with 17 bases between them. From germline, CDR1 is SEHNR and CDR2 FQNEAQ (reference sequence). The CDR3 contains 15 residues. CDR3 nucleotide sequence: TGTGCCAGCACCACCAGACACTTGCCAAATGAAAAACTGTTTTTT. Its translation: CASTTRHLPNEKLFF.

The genes are TRBV5-6 and TRBJ1-5, with 8 bases identical to TRBD1. This CDR3 contains 18 residues. Germline V gene data show CDR1 as SGHDT and CDR2 as YYEEEE. V lost 4 bases and J lost 5; bases outside the gene matches: 17. The CDR3 spells CASSRYSGQGAGDQPQHF. Here the CDR3 DNA reads TGTGCCAGCAGCCGATACTCGGGTCAGGGGGCTGGTGATCAGCCCCAGCATTTT.

The chain links TRBV7-2 to TRBJ2-5; TRBD2 matches at 9 bases. This CDR3 is 18 amino acids long. The V segment lost 4 bases and the J segment 0 bases; nucleotides outside the gene matches: 12. Germline V CDR1 and CDR2: SGHTA, FQGNSA. For the CDR3, the DNA is TGTGCCAGCAGCTATGCCCCCCTAGCGGGACCGTACCAAGAGACCCAGTACTTC. Its protein is CASSYAPLAGPYQETQYF.

The J gene is TRBJ1-4, the V gene TRBV10-2; the D is unclear. Germline V gene sequence: CDR1 WSHSY, CDR2 SAAADI. This CDR3 spans 15 amino acids. V dropped 7 bases and J dropped 4 bases, with 16 bases sitting between them. CDR3 DNA: TGCGCCAGCACCCCCCGTGGCAGGATTAATGAAAAACTGTTTTTT. Translated, it gives CASTPRGRINEKLFF.

This clone has only one observation. This CDR3 is also generated by other DNA sequences in the sample. The chain employs TRBV28 and TRBJ2-3; 8 nucleotides agree with TRBD1. The V segment lost 2 bases and the J segment 2 bases; nucleotides outside the gene matches: 3. The CDR3 loop spans 15 amino acids. Looked up from germline, CDR1 is MDHEN and CDR2 is SYDVKM. The CDR3 reads CASSLGQGHTDTQYF. CDR3 DNA sequence: TGTGCCAGCAGTTTAGGACAGGGACACACAGATACGCAGTATTTT.

The rearrangement joins TRBV18 to TRBJ1-6, with D hard to call. The V end was cut by 5 bases, the J end by 10 bases, with 30 bases between. This CDR3 contains 19 residues. Germline V gene lookup returns CDR1 KGHSH and CDR2 LQKENI. The CDR3 region is CASSSVGEGSIEGGSPLHF. The CDR3 DNA is TGTGCCAGCTCATCGGTCGGGGAGGGCTCGATAGAAGGAGGGTCACCCCTCCACTTT. Using reference TRBV18 and TRBJ1-6 for the parts outside the CDR3, the full variable domain is NAGVMQNPRHLVRRRGQEARLRCSPMKGHSHVYWYRQLPEEGLKFMVYLQKENIIDESGMPKERFSAEFPKEGPSILRIQQVVRGDSAAYFCASSSVGEGSIEGGSPLHFGNGTRLTVT.

The chain is built from TRBV5-1 and TRBJ2-3, with 8 bases identical to TRBD1. Germline assignment: CDR1 SGHRS and CDR2 YFSETQ. Losses at the gene ends were 1 base for V and 2 bases for J; bases not matched to a gene: 3. CDR3 size: 15 residues. The CDR3 region is CASSLYRGVTDTQYF. In DNA form, the CDR3 reads TGCGCCAGCAGCTTGTACAGGGGGGTCACAGATACGCAGTATTTT.

V is TRBV6-5 and J is TRBJ2-7; TRBD1 might be the D (7 bases). Trimming removed 6 bases from V and 2 bases from J, with 17 bases in between. Germline V gives CDR1 MNHEY, CDR2 SVGAGI. This CDR3 has 15 amino acids. As DNA, the CDR3 is TGTGCCAGCAGCCCCGGAGGGGGCGGGGCCTACGAGCAGTACTTC. Translating gives CASSPGGGGAYEQYF.

The V call is TRBV2, the J call TRBJ1-2; D is undetermined. The CDR3 covers 15 residues. Germline values: CDR1 SNHLY, CDR2 FYNNEI. V shed 5 bases and J shed 0 bases, with 13 bases lying between them. CDR3 sequence reads: CASSSAYPTNYGYTF. Here the CDR3 DNA reads TGTGCCAGCAGTTCCGCGTACCCGACTAACTATGGCTACACCTTC.

The sample holds one count of this clone. The V gene is TRBV12-2, the J gene TRBJ2-3; the DNA was not used to check the table's D call, TRBD2. TRBV12-2 is assigned pseudogene status. The CDR3 is 18 amino acids. The CDR3 DNA is TGTGCAAGTCGCTTAGGGGGGGGACTAGCGGGGGTCGGCGATACGCAGTATTTT. Translated, it gives CASRLGGGLAGVGDTQYF.

The chain has TRBV5-4 and TRBJ2-4; tentative D call: TRBD1 (6 bases). The V gene lost 1 base and the J gene lost 0 bases, with 17 bases spanning the gap. CDR1 and CDR2 from the germline V gene are SGHNT and YYREEE (reference sequence). The CDR3 extends over 18 amino acids. DNA for the CDR3: TGTGCCAGCAGCTTGAAGGAAACTGACAGGCTAGCCAAAAACATTCAGTACTTC. The encoded protein is CASSLKETDRLAKNIQYF.

Only a few counts were recorded for this clone. CDR3 amino acids: CASSGGGLGQPSYEQYF. DNA of the CDR3: TGTGCCAGCAGTGGGGGGGGCTTAGGACAGCCCTCCTACGAGCAGTACTTC. The rearrangement uses TRBV2 and TRBJ2-7; weak D call: TRBD2 (7 bases). Germline V gene lookup returns CDR1 SNHLY and CDR2 FYNNEI. The V end was cut by 4 bases, the J end by 0 bases, with 19 bases between. This CDR3 comprises 17 residues.

This chain uses TRBV6-6 with TRBJ1-4, with a possible D match to TRBD1 (5 bases). The germline V and J ends were trimmed by 6 bases and 7 bases, with 15 bases remaining between them. This CDR3 has 14 amino acids. Looked up from germline, CDR1 is MNHNY and CDR2 is SVGAGI (reference sequence). In DNA form, the CDR3 reads TGTGCCAGCAGGTCCAGGGTAGTAAGTGAAAAACTGTTTTTT. Encoded protein: CASRSRVVSEKLFF.

This chain uses TRBV14 with TRBJ1-2; D is undetermined. V was pared by 1 base and J by 3 bases, with 15 bases between. Germline V CDR1 and CDR2: SGHDN, FVKESK. The CDR3 has 16 residues. CDR3 DNA sequence: TGTGCCAGCAGCCAAGGAGTGGCGGGTATCGACTATGGCTACACCTTC. Translated, it gives CASSQGVAGIDYGYTF.

J is TRBJ1-3 and V is TRBV2; D is unresolved. Germline CDR1 is SNHLY and CDR2 is FYNNEI. V lost 8 bases, J lost 0 bases, and 17 bases lay in between. The CDR3 is 16 residues long. CDR3 loop: CASSSLPRGSGNTIYF. DNA for the CDR3: TGTGCCAGCTCCTCCTTACCCCGGGGCTCTGGAAACACCATATATTTT.

The table lists this clone with a few counts. The rearrangement joins TRBV2 to TRBJ1-3, with TRBD1 as a possible D gene (6 bases). The CDR3 length is 15 residues. Germline V gives CDR1 SNHLY, CDR2 FYNNEI. V was trimmed by 4 bases and J by 5 bases, leaving 15 bases between them. CDR3 bases: TGTGCCAGCAGTGTTAGGTCCCAGGGGAGAAACACCATATATTTT. Translated: CASSVRSQGRNTIYF.

The CDR3, as DNA: TGTGCCAGCAGGACAGGCAATCAGCCCCAGCATTTT. The encoded protein is CASRTGNQPQHF. The rearrangement uses TRBV6-6 and TRBJ1-5, with D perhaps TRBD1 (5 bases). CDR1 is MNHNY, CDR2 SVGAGI, per germline (reference sequence). V shed 6 bases and J shed 2 bases, with 5 bases lying between them. This CDR3 spans 12 amino acids.

The V call is TRBV5-1, the J call TRBJ2-7; a possible D gene is TRBD1 (6 bases). This CDR3 is 14 amino acids long. CDR1 and CDR2 from the germline V gene are SGHRS and YFSETQ. Trimming stripped 0 bases from V and 5 bases from J, with 12 bases between. The CDR3 reads CASSLGQGSHEQYF. The CDR3 DNA follows: TGCGCCAGCAGCTTGGGCCAGGGGTCCCACGAGCAGTACTTC.

This clone came up once. V usage is TRBV10-3 and J usage is TRBJ2-1; perhaps TRBD2 as D (6 bases). Germline lookup yields CDR1 ENHRY and CDR2 SYGVKD. V gave up 11 bases and J gave up 5 bases, with 13 bases separating them. CDR3 size: 12 residues. The CDR3 loop reads CASRLGHNEQFF. CDR3 in DNA: TGTGCCTCCAGACTAGGGCACAATGAGCAGTTCTTC.

The gene calls are TRBV5-6 and TRBJ2-7; D not certain. Germline V CDR1 and CDR2: SGHDT, YYEEEE. The CDR3 has 14 amino acids. V was shortened by 0 bases and J by 2 bases, with 9 bases between the two germline ends. The CDR3 DNA reads TGTGCCAGCAGCTTGGCCAGTGCCACCTACGAGCAGTACTTC. Amino acid sequence: CASSLASATYEQYF.

The J gene is TRBJ2-7, the V gene TRBV4-1; D remains unclear. Germline V lookup: CDR1 MGHRA, CDR2 YSYEKL. V lost 0 bases, J lost 6 bases, and 18 bases lay in between. The length of the CDR3 is 16 residues. The CDR3 sequence: CASSQDLSRILSEQYF. The CDR3 DNA reads TGCGCCAGCAGCCAAGATCTTTCCAGGATTCTATCCGAGCAGTACTTC.

The genes are TRBV29-1 and TRBJ2-2, with TRBD2 matching 16 bases. From germline, CDR1 is SQVTM and CDR2 ANQGSEA. The CDR3 has 17 residues. The V segment lost 6 bases and the J segment 3 bases; nucleotides outside the gene matches: 7. For the CDR3, the DNA is TGCAGCGTATGTCCCGGGACTAGCGGGGGGGACACCGGGGAGCTGTTTTTT. Its translation is CSVCPGTSGGDTGELFF.